What follows is one T cell receptor beta chain and its context. The data were taken from a study of CD8+ T cells in alopecia areata. Reverse transcription of extracted RNA yielded cDNA, which provided the sequencing template. Produced via immunoSEQ multiplex PCR; TCRdb's table is partial and in-frame only. This table holds around 250,000 clones, around 67% found once. Lesional scalp punch biopsies and peripheral blood were collected from alopecia areata patients. The material sequenced was CD4+ T cells sorted from blood, taken at week 0. The source is a human donor with alopecia areata.

The CDR3 is CASSGGGVETQYF. CDR3 DNA sequence: TGTGCCAGCAGCGGAGGGGGCGTAGAGACCCAGTACTTC. The rearrangement joins TRBV5-4 to TRBJ2-5; the D gene is possibly TRBD1 (7 bases). V dropped 4 bases and J dropped 4 bases, with 11 bases sitting between them. This CDR3 spans 13 amino acids. CDR1 and CDR2 (germline): SGHNT, YYREEE (reference sequence).